The 26 T cell receptor beta chains below all came from one sample that was sequenced in a study of T cell responses to AZD1222 COVID-19 vaccine. Clones were sequenced by immunoSEQ multiplex PCR, and TCRdb holds only the in-frame ones, with some missing. Among around 160,000 clones listed, 92% were seen once. This material consisted of peripheral blood, taken 28 days after the second AZD1222 dose. The receptors shown here come from an adult who received the AZD1222 COVID-19 vaccine.

The chain couples TRBV29-1 to TRBJ1-2; no clear D gene. Per germline, CDR1 SQVTM and CDR2 ANQGSEA. Trimming pared 0 bases from V and 0 bases from J, leaving 11 bases between. The CDR3 has 15 amino acids. The CDR3 protein is CSVEDPGSPNYGYTF. Written as DNA, the CDR3 is TGCAGCGTTGAAGATCCCGGTTCTCCTAACTATGGCTACACCTTC.

This chain uses TRBV4-1 with TRBJ2-6; no reliable D call. The CDR3 length is 17 residues. The germline V and J ends were trimmed by 5 bases and 0 bases, with 14 bases remaining between them. Germline values: CDR1 MGHRA, CDR2 YSYEKL. This CDR3 reads CASSGRAPSSGANVLTF. The CDR3 DNA reads TGCGCCAGCAGCGGCCGGGCCCCTAGCTCTGGGGCCAACGTCCTGACTTTC.

The chain combines TRBV7-2 with TRBJ2-7; maybe TRBD1 (5 bases). Germline V lookup: CDR1 SGHTA, CDR2 FQGNSA. Trimming shortened V by 4 bases and J by 3 bases, and 7 bases separated the two germline ends. The CDR3 is made up of 12 amino acids. DNA for the CDR3: TGTGCCAGCAGCTGGGGCATCTACGAGCAGTACTTC. Its translation is CASSWGIYEQYF.

The chain carries TRBV5-5 and TRBJ2-5, with a tentative D call TRBD2 (7 bases). The CDR3 is made up of 15 amino acids. Germline V CDR1 and CDR2: SGHKS, YYEKEE (reference sequence). Trimming removed 4 bases from V and 5 bases from J, with 18 bases in between. In DNA form, the CDR3 reads TGTGCCAGCAGCCCCCTTGGGGGGGCTCCCGAGACCCAGTACTTC. Translated: CASSPLGGAPETQYF.

V and J are TRBV27 and TRBJ1-6; D unclear. V was pared by 2 bases and J by 10 bases, with 9 bases between. The germline V gene has CDR1 MNHEY and CDR2 SMNVEV (reference sequence). The CDR3 has 13 amino acids. The CDR3 DNA reads as TGTGCCAGCAGTTTAGTGCAGGACTCACCCCTCCACTTT. Translation: CASSLVQDSPLHF.

The chain employs TRBV7-9 and TRBJ2-3; D is possibly TRBD1 or TRBD2 (5 bases each). The CDR3 totals 13 residues. The germline V gene encodes CDR1 SEHNR and CDR2 FQNEAQ (reference sequence). Trimming removed 3 bases from V and 1 base from J, with 5 bases in between. As DNA, the CDR3 is TGTGCCAGCAGCTTGGGGGGCACAGATACGCAGTATTTT. This encodes CASSLGGTDTQYF. The full variable domain, rest sourced from reference TRBV7-9 and TRBJ2-3, is DTGVSQNPRHKITKRGQNVTFRCDPISEHNRLYWYRQTLGQGPEFLTYFQNEAQLEKSRLLSDRFSAERPKGSFSTLEIQRTEQGDSAMYLCASSLGGTDTQYFGPGTRLTVL.

This chain joins TRBV12-3 or TRBV12-4 and TRBJ1-2; unclear D gene. The CDR3 totals 13 residues. The germline V and J ends were trimmed by 3 bases and 1 base, with 6 bases remaining between them. The CDR3 coding sequence is TGTGCCAGCAGTTTTGGTATTAACTATGGCTACACCTTC. Amino acid sequence: CASSFGINYGYTF.

The sample holds one count of this clone. The chain links TRBV29-1 to TRBJ1-5; a possible D gene is TRBD1 (5 bases). The germline V gene has CDR1 SQVTM and CDR2 ANQGSEA. The CDR3 spans 13 residues. V was shortened by 4 bases and J by 2 bases, with 9 bases between the two germline ends. Here the CDR3 reads CSVVQGGNQPQHF. CDR3 sequence (DNA): TGCAGCGTTGTCCAGGGTGGCAATCAGCCCCAGCATTTT.

V and J are TRBV5-1 and TRBJ2-2; 11 bases agree with TRBD2. This CDR3 has 16 amino acids. The V gene's germline CDR1 is SGHRS and CDR2 YFSETQ. J was trimmed by 2 bases and V by 3 bases; bases with no gene match: 3. CDR3 loop: CASSSGLAGNTGELFF. In nucleotides, the CDR3 is TGCGCCAGCAGCTCCGGACTAGCGGGTAACACCGGGGAGCTGTTTTTT.

The gene calls are TRBV9 and TRBJ2-2; 10 bases are a match to TRBD1. Trimming removed 1 base from V and 4 bases from J; junction bases left unmatched: 4. The CDR3 totals 16 residues. Per germline, CDR1 SGDLS and CDR2 YYNGEE. Here the CDR3 reads CASSVPGQGSTGELFF. Written as DNA, the CDR3 is TGTGCCAGCAGCGTACCGGGACAGGGGAGCACCGGGGAGCTGTTTTTT.

This clone was counted between two and nine times. The V and J genes are TRBV2 and TRBJ1-1, with a possible D match to TRBD1 (5 bases). Per germline, CDR1 SNHLY and CDR2 FYNNEI. The CDR3 sequence is 14 residues long. Trimming cost V 8 bases and J 1 base, with 14 bases left between them. CDR3 sequence reads: CASGRDVGNTEAFF. CDR3 sequence (DNA): TGTGCCAGCGGGAGGGACGTTGGGAACACTGAAGCTTTCTTT.

The J gene is TRBJ2-7, the V gene TRBV20-1; TRBD1 aligns across 9 bases. This CDR3 region has 10 residues. V trimming: 7 bases; J trimming: 7 bases; junction bases outside the gene matches: 2. CDR1 DFQATT and CDR2 SNEGSKA come from the germline V gene (reference sequence). CDR3 amino acids: CSVGTGEQYF. The CDR3 coding sequence is TGCAGTGTCGGGACAGGGGAGCAGTACTTC.

The chain couples TRBV10-3 to TRBJ2-1, with a possible D match to TRBD1 (6 bases). The CDR3 runs 11 residues. Germline values: CDR1 ENHRY, CDR2 SYGVKD. V was pared by 10 bases and J by 6 bases, with 10 bases between. CDR3 sequence (DNA): TGTGCCACACAGGGCTTCAATGAGCAGTTCTTC. This encodes CATQGFNEQFF.

This chain connects TRBV2 to TRBJ1-1, with 7 bases fitting TRBD1. V shed 7 bases, J shed 6 bases, and the junction held 14 bases outside the gene matches. The CDR3 contains 15 residues. Germline CDR1 reads SNHLY; CDR2 reads FYNNEI. CDR3 loop: CASTPRGRGRSEAFF. As DNA, the CDR3 is TGTGCCAGCACTCCTAGGGGGCGAGGTAGGTCTGAAGCTTTCTTT.

The V gene is TRBV13, the J gene TRBJ2-7; tentatively, D is TRBD2 (6 bases). Germline loops: CDR1 PRHDT, CDR2 FYEKMQ (reference sequence). The CDR3 loop spans 13 amino acids. The germline V and J ends were trimmed by 5 bases and 7 bases, with 15 bases remaining between them. CDR3 sequence: CASSHRGGGEQYF. The CDR3 nucleotides read TGTGCCAGCAGCCACCGGGGTGGAGGGGAGCAGTACTTC.

The chain links TRBV20-1 to TRBJ1-5; D perhaps matches TRBD1 (5 bases). CDR1 and CDR2 (germline): DFQATT, SNEGSKA (reference sequence). Trimming removed 3 bases from V and 3 bases from J, with 6 bases in between. The CDR3 spans 12 residues. The CDR3 here is CSASGTNQPQHF. In nucleotides, the CDR3 is TGCAGTGCTAGTGGGACCAATCAGCCCCAGCATTTT.

The chain uses TRBV18 and TRBJ1-4, with D hard to call. The CDR3 loop spans 14 amino acids. V was pared by 5 bases and J by 7 bases, with 14 bases between. The germline V gene encodes CDR1 KGHSH and CDR2 LQKENI. Written as DNA, the CDR3 is TGTGCCAGCTCATCCCGGGGAGACGGTGAAAAACTGTTTTTT. It codes for CASSSRGDGEKLFF.

Regarding this clone: Other DNA sequences of this sample code for an identical CDR3. V is TRBV5-1 and J is TRBJ2-1; a weak D match, TRBD2 (6 bases). Germline V gene lookup returns CDR1 SGHRS and CDR2 YFSETQ. V was pared by 0 bases and J by 9 bases, with 7 bases between. The CDR3 is 12 residues long. CDR3 region: CASSLGRGEQFF. The CDR3 DNA reads TGCGCCAGCAGCTTGGGGAGGGGTGAGCAGTTCTTC. The variable domain in full, completed from reference TRBV5-1 and TRBJ2-1, reads KAGVTQTPRYLIKTRGQQVTLSCSPISGHRSVSWYQQTPGQGLQFLFEYFSETQRNKGNFPGRFSGRQFSNSRSEMNVSTLELGDSALYLCASSLGRGEQFFGPGTRLTVL.

The chain is built from TRBV5-4 and TRBJ1-4, with D perhaps TRBD1 (5 bases). Germline CDR1 and CDR2: SGHNT and YYREEE (reference sequence). The length of the CDR3 is 14 residues. Between the trimmed V and J ends, which lost 1 base and 8 bases, there was a span of 12 bases. CDR3 protein: CASSLRGLEEKLFF. CDR3 DNA sequence: TGTGCCAGCAGCTTGAGGGGCCTAGAGGAAAAACTGTTTTTT.

The chain carries TRBV6-2 or TRBV6-3 and TRBJ1-2; D might be TRBD1 (5 bases). V lost 5 bases and J 4 bases, leaving 14 bases between the germline ends. The CDR3 length is 14 residues. Germline CDR1 and CDR2: MNHEY and SVGEGT. Here the CDR3 DNA reads TGTGCCAGCAGTCCCATCCGACAGCTCTATGGCTACACCTTC. It encodes CASSPIRQLYGYTF.

This clone was observed a handful of times. The genes are TRBV6-5 and TRBJ2-7; D is unclear. Germline CDR1 is MNHEY and CDR2 is SVGAGI. Trimming left V 8 bases short and J 1 base short, with 15 bases between. The CDR3 has 14 residues. CDR3 amino acids: CASGFPGRSYEQYF. The CDR3 DNA reads as TGTGCCAGCGGTTTTCCGGGCCGATCCTACGAGCAGTACTTC.

The rearrangement uses TRBV6-1 and TRBJ1-6, with D unresolved. The ends were cut back, 0 bases at V and 0 bases at J, with 9 bases in the middle. Germline V CDR1 and CDR2: MNHNS, SASEGT. CDR3 length equals 17 residues. Here the CDR3 reads CASSEATRSSYNSPLHF. The CDR3 nucleotides are TGTGCCAGCAGTGAAGCGACCCGGAGCTCCTATAATTCACCCCTCCACTTT.

Only one count was recorded for this clone. The chain employs TRBV5-5 and TRBJ2-3; D is possibly TRBD2 (5 bases). V was clipped by 4 bases and J by 2 bases, with 11 bases between them. The CDR3 runs to 14 residues. Germline CDR1 reads SGHKS; CDR2 reads YYEKEE (reference sequence). CDR3 protein: CASSGSSSTDTQYF. CDR3 coding DNA: TGTGCCAGCAGCGGATCTAGCTCCACAGATACGCAGTATTTT.

The rearrangement uses TRBV4-1 and TRBJ2-7, with D unclear. The CDR3 spans 15 residues. Germline V gene data show CDR1 as MGHRA and CDR2 as YSYEKL. Trimming stripped 2 bases from V and 0 bases from J, with 11 bases between. The CDR3 nucleotides read TGCGCCAGCAGCCAACTCGAGCAGGTCTCCTACGAGCAGTACTTC. This codes for CASSQLEQVSYEQYF.

CDR3 bases: TGTGCCAGCAGCTTGCGGGGGAACTACAATGAGCAGTTCTTC. It encodes CASSLRGNYNEQFF. The chain uses TRBV13 and TRBJ2-1; the match to TRBD2 covers 7 bases. The V and J ends lost 3 bases and 3 bases, in that order; junction bases with no gene match: 2. The CDR3 extends over 14 amino acids. Germline V gene lookup returns CDR1 PRHDT and CDR2 FYEKMQ (reference sequence).

This clone appeared a single time. J is TRBJ1-5 and V is TRBV4-1; D is unclear. This CDR3 spans 12 amino acids. Trimming shortened V by 1 base and J by 4 bases, and 2 bases separated the two germline ends. The germline V gene encodes CDR1 MGHRA and CDR2 YSYEKL. CDR3 bases: TGCGCCAGCAGCCAAGCAAATCAGCCCCAGCATTTT. Translation gives CASSQANQPQHF.